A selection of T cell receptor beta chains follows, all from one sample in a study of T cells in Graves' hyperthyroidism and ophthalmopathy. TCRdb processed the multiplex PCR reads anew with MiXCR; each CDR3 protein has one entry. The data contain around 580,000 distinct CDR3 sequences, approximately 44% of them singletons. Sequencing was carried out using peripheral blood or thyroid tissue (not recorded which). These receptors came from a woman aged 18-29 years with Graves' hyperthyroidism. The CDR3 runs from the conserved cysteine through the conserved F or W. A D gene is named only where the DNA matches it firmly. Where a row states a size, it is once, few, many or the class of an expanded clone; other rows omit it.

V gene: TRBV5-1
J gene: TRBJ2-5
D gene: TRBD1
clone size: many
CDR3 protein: CASRMTGARGETQYF
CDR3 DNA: TGCGCCAGTCGGATGACAGGGGCAAGGGGGGAGACCCAGTACTTC

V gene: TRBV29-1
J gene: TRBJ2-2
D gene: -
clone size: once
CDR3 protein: CSFRGELFF
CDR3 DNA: TGCAGCTTCCGAGGGGAGCTGTTTTTT

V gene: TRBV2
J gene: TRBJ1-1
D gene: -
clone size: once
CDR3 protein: CASSDYDTGHAFF
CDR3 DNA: TGTGCCAGCAGTGATTATGACACAGGGCATGCTTTCTTT

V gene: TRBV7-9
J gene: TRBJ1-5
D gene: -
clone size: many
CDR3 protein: CASSLDIQPQHF
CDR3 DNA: TGTGCCAGCAGCTTAGATATTCAGCCCCAGCATTTT

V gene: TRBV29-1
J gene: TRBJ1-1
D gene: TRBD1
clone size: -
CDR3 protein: CSLALQGGEAFF
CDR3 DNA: TGCAGCTTAGCGCTCCAGGGGGGTGAAGCTTTCTTT

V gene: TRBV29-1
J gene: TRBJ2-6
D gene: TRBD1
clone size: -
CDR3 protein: CSVGQGQGARGANVLTF
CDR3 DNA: TGCAGCGTTGGACAGGGACAGGGGGCGCGCGGGGCCAACGTCCTGACTTTC

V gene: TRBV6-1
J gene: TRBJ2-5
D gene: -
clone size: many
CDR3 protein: CATPRGGARETQYF
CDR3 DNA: TGTGCCACCCCACGAGGAGGGGCGCGAGAGACCCAGTACTTC

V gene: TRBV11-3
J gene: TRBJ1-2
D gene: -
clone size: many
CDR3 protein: CASSLDLGRYTF
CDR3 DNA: TGTGCCAGCAGCTTAGATCTCGGAAGATACACCTTC

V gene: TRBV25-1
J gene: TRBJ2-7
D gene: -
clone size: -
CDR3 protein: CASSLGRGYYEQYF
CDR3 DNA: TGTGCCAGCAGTTTAGGCAGGGGTTACTACGAGCAGTACTTC

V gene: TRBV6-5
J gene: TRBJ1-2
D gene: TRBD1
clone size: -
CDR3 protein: CASSFRGQGSSNHGYTF
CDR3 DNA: TGTGCCAGCAGTTTCAGGGGACAGGGGAGTTCTAACCATGGCTACACCTTC

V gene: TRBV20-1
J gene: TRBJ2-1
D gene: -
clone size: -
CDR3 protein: CSARDLRGVLYNEQFF
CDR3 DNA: TGCAGTGCTAGAGATTTGCGGGGAGTGCTCTACAATGAGCAGTTCTTC

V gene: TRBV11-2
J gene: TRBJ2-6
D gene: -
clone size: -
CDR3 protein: CASSLTGRPNTEAF
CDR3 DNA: TGTGCCAGCAGCTTAACGGGCAGACCAAACACTGAAGCTTTC

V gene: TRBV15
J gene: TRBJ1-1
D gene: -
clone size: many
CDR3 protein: CATSPPGRTEAFF
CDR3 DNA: TGTGCCACCAGCCCCCCAGGTCGGACTGAAGCTTTCTTT

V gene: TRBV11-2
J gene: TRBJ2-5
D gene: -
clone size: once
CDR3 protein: CATLRQETQYF
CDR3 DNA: TGTGCCACCCTGCGACAAGAGACCCAGTACTTC

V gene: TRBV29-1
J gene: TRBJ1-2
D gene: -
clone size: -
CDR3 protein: CSVDPSIDYGYTF
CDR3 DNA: TGCAGCGTTGACCCCTCTATTGACTATGGCTACACCTTC

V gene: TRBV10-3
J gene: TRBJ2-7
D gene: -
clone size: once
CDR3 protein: CAISGWAYEQYF
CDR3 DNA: TGTGCCATCAGCGGGTGGGCCTACGAGCAGTACTTC

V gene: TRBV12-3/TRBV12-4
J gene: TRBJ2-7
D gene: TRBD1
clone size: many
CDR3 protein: CASRGYRDRVGVYEQYF
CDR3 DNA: TGTGCCAGCAGGGGCTACCGGGACAGGGTAGGAGTCTACGAGCAGTACTTC

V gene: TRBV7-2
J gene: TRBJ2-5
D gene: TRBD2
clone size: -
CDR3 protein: CASSDTSGGTGVEETQYF
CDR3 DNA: TGTGCCAGCAGCGATACTAGCGGGGGCACAGGGGTAGAAGAGACCCAGTACTTC

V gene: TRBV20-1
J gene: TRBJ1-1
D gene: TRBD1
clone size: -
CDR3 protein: CSGARGTPNPEAFF
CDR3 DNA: TGCAGTGGAGCCAGGGGGACGCCGAACCCTGAAGCTTTCTTT

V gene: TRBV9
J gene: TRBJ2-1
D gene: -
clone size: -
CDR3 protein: CASSVEPLPVGEQFF
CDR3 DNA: TGTGCCAGCAGCGTAGAGCCCTTACCGGTGGGTGAGCAGTTCTTC

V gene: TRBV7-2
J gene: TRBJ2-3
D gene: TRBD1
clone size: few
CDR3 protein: CASSFSGTGLDTQYF
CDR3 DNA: TGTGCCAGCAGCTTCTCCGGGACAGGGTTAGATACGCAGTATTTT

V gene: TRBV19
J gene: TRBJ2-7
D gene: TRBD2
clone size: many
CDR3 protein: CASSGRGISYEQYF
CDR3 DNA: TGTGCCAGTAGTGGGCGGGGGATCTCCTACGAGCAGTACTTC

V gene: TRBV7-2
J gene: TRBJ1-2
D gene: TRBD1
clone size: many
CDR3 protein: CASSLISRAPDRGGFGYTF
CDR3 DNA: TGTGCCAGCAGCTTAATCTCACGAGCACCGGACAGGGGAGGTTTTGGCTACACCTTC

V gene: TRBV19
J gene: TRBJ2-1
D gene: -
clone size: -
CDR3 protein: CASSSGLSEQFF
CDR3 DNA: TGTGCCAGTAGTTCCGGACTAAGCGAGCAGTTCTTC

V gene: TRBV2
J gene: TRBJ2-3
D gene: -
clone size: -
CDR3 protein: CASSERLARDTQYF
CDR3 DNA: TGTGCCAGCAGTGAGCGGCTAGCAAGAGATACGCAGTATTTT

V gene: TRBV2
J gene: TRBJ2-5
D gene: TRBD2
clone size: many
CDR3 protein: CASSKAGGQETQYF
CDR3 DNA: TGTGCCAGCAGTAAAGCGGGAGGACAAGAGACCCAGTACTTC